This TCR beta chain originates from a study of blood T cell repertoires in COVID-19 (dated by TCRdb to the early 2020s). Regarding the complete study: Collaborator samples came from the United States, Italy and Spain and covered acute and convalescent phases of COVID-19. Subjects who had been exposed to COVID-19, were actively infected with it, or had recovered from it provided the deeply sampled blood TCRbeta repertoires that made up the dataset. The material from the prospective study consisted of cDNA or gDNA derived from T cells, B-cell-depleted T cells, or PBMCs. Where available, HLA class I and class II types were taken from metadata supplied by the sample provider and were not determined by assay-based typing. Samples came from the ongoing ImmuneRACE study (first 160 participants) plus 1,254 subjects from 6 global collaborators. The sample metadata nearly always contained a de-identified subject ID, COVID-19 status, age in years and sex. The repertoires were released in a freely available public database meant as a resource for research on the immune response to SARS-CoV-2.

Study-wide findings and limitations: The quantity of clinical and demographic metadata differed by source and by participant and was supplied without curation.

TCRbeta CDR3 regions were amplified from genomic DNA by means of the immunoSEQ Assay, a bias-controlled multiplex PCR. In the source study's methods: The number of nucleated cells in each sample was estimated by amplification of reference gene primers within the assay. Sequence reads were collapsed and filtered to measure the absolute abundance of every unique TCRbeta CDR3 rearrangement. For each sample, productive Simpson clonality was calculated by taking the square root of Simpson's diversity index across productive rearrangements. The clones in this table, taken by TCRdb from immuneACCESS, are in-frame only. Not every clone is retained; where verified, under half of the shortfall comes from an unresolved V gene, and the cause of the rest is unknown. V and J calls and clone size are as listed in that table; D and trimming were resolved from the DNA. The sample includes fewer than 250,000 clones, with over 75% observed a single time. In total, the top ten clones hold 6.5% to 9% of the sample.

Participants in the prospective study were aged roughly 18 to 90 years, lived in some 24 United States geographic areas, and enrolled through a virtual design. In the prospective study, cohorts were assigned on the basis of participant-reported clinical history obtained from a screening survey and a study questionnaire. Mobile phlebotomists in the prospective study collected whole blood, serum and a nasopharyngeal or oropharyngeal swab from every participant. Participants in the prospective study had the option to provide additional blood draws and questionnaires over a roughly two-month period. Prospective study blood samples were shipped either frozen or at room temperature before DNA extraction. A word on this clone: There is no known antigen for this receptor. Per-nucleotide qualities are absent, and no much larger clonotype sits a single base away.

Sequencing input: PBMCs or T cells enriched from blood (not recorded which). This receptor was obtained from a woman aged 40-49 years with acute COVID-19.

The encoded CDR3 is CASIFSGGAYEQFF. The base sequence is TGTGCCAGCATTTTTAGCGGGGGGGCTTATGAGCAGTTCTTC. This chain joins TRBV6-5 to TRBJ2-1; TRBD2 agrees with 11 junctional bases. Reading the germline V gene gives CDR1 MNHEY and CDR2 SVGAGI. V is cut back by 7 bases and J by 8 bases, with 7 bases in the junction unmatched. The CDR3 runs 14 residues from the cysteine to the phenylalanine. Only the CDR3 DNA is retained, 42 bases long and in frame from the first base.